These T cell receptor beta chains were read from a single sample in a study of CD8+ T cells in alopecia areata. Produced via immunoSEQ multiplex PCR; TCRdb's table is partial and in-frame only. Of roughly 200,000 clones listed, less than 45% were seen once; the top ten hold roughly 2.6%. Sequenced material: CD4+ T cells sorted from blood, taken at approximately week 36, from a patient treated with tofacitinib. These receptors were taken from a human donor with alopecia areata. Each CDR3 is given with its conserved first and last residue. The D gene is left open where the match is weak. Clone size, where shown, is once, few, many, or a class for clones that have expanded.

d_gene	v_gene	j_gene	abundance	CDR3aa	CDR3nt
TRBD2	TRBV30	TRBJ2-4	NA	CAWSWAGTRINIQYF	TGTGCCTGGAGTTGGGCCGGGACTAGGATAAACATTCAGTACTTC
NA	TRBV7-9	TRBJ2-7	few	CASSLGGGYEQYF	TGTGCCAGCAGCCTGGGAGGGGGCTACGAGCAGTACTTC
TRBD1	TRBV29-1	TRBJ1-5	NA	CSVIQGEGQPQHF	TGCAGCGTTATACAGGGGGAGGGTCAGCCCCAGCATTTT
NA	TRBV7-2	TRBJ2-4	few	CASSSPSGPKNIQYF	TGTGCCAGCAGCTCTCCCAGCGGACCCAAAAACATTCAGTACTTC
TRBD1	TRBV29-1	TRBJ2-4	NA	CSGVTGVAKNIQYF	TGCAGCGGTGTAACAGGGGTAGCCAAAAACATTCAGTACTTC
NA	TRBV6-5	TRBJ2-3	NA	CASSYGPHGNTDTQYF	TGTGCCAGCAGTTACGGCCCCCACGGAAACACAGATACGCAGTATTTT
NA	TRBV10-3	TRBJ2-1	few	CAIRSWTDENEQFF	TGTGCCATCAGAAGTTGGACAGACGAAAATGAGCAGTTCTTC
NA	TRBV5-4	TRBJ2-1	NA	CASSFSSETNNEQFF	TGTGCCAGCAGCTTTTCGTCCGAAACGAACAATGAGCAGTTCTTC
NA	TRBV5-1	TRBJ1-2	few	CASSLTPSQLGYTF	TGCGCCAGCAGCTTGACGCCCTCCCAACTTGGCTACACCTTC
NA	TRBV2	TRBJ1-1	NA	CASTIGSTEAFF	TGTGCCAGCACCATTGGGAGCACTGAAGCTTTCTTT
NA	TRBV4-2	TRBJ1-5	NA	CASSQETFQPQHF	TGTGCCAGCAGCCAAGAGACGTTCCAGCCCCAGCATTTT
NA	TRBV6-1	TRBJ1-5	few	CASSANAWPGSNQPQHF	TGTGCCAGCAGTGCTAATGCCTGGCCTGGGAGCAATCAGCCCCAGCATTTT
TRBD1	TRBV5-5	TRBJ2-5	NA	CASSLVTGRETQYF	TGTGCCAGCAGCTTGGTGACAGGGCGGGAGACCCAGTACTTC
NA	TRBV5-1	TRBJ2-7	few	CASSPHGGEQYF	TGCGCCAGCAGCCCCCACGGGGGAGAGCAGTACTTC
NA	TRBV25-1	TRBJ1-2	once	CASSASYGGYTF	TGTGCCAGCAGTGCTTCCTACGGAGGCTACACCTTC
NA	TRBV25-1	TRBJ1-1	NA	CASRGGESEAFF	TGTGCCAGCCGGGGTGGGGAATCTGAAGCTTTCTTT
NA	TRBV29-1	TRBJ2-1	NA	CSVDLAKYNYNEQFF	TGCAGCGTTGATCTAGCCAAATATAACTACAATGAGCAGTTCTTC
TRBD1	TRBV28	TRBJ1-5	NA	CASRPRDGTGNQPQHF	TGTGCCAGCAGGCCCAGAGATGGGACAGGGAATCAGCCCCAGCATTTT
NA	TRBV9	TRBJ2-3	NA	CASSVTSTDTQYF	TGTGCCAGCAGCGTGACCTCCACAGATACGCAGTATTTT
TRBD2	TRBV5-4	TRBJ2-5	NA	CASSSPPAGDRGEYF	TGTGCCAGCAGCTCCCCTCCAGCGGGAGATCGGGGGGAGTACTTC
TRBD1	TRBV27	TRBJ2-5	NA	CASSVTGGLETQYF	TGTGCCAGCAGTGTCACAGGGGGTTTGGAGACCCAGTACTTC